Detailed here is one T cell receptor (beta chain). Its target is unknown. The germline gives CDR1 MNHEY, CDR2 SMNVEV (reference sequence). The CDR3 loop spans 15 amino acids. Unmatched junction bases numbered 7, after V lost 4 bases and J lost 2 bases. The source of the sample is a study of graft-versus-host responses after intestinal transplantation. Study information: All recipients were transplanted with multivisceral, liver-intestinal, or isolated intestinal grafts. Every recipient had anti-thymocyte globulin induction and two to four years of tacrolimus plus steroids. Overall study findings and caveats: Some GvH clones were seen earlier in gut or blood, suggesting intestinal origin.

This table comes from immunoSEQ multiplex PCR, and its TCRdb copy is limited to in-frame clones, with some not included. The sample includes about 100,000 clones, approximately 84% of them seen just once. V gene TRBV27 combines with J gene TRBJ2-7; 8 nucleotides line up with TRBD1. The source was unstimulated CD4+ T cells sorted from spleen or lymph node cells, collected before transplant. The source is a human donor who was the organ donor for an intestinal transplant. This chain's CDR3 is CASSSYTGGAYEQYF. The DNA of the CDR3 is TGTGCCAGCAGTTCCTATACAGGGGGAGCCTACGAGCAGTACTTC.